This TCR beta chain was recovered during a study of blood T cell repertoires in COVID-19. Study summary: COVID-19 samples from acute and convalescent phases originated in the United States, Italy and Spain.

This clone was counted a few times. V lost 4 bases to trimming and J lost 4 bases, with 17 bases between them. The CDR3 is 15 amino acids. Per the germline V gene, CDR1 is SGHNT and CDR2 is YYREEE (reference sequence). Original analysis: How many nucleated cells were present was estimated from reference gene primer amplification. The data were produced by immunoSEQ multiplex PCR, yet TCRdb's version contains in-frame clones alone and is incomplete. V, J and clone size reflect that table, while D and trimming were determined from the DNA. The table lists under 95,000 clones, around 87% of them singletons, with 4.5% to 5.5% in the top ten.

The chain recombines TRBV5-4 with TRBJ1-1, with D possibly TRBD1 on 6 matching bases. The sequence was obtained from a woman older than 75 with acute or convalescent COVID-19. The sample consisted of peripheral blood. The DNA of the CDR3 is TGTGCCAGCAGCACGGGGGGCGGACTGGGCACTGAAGCTTTCTTT. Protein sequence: CASSTGGGLGTEAFF.